Sequencing of this T cell receptor (beta chain) was carried out in a study of blood T cell repertoires in COVID-19. Participants had their cohort set by participant-reported clinical history. Original analysis: Counts of nucleated cells, estimated from reference gene primer amplification, were obtained. Sequencing was performed with immunoSEQ multiplex PCR; in TCRdb, only in-frame clones are kept and a portion is missing. The DNA gave D and trimming, while V, J and clone size come from that table. The repertoire includes a few hundred thousand clones, about 88% of them detected once, and 2.5% to 3% sits in the top ten. Trimming pared 1 base from V and 1 base from J, leaving 2 bases between. The length of the CDR3 is 12 residues. The germline gives CDR1 MGHDK, CDR2 SYGVNS.

The sequencing sample was made of PBMCs or T cells enriched from blood (not recorded which). The source of this sequence is a woman in her twenties or thirties who had recovered from COVID-19. This sequence joins TRBV25-1 and TRBJ2-7, with D unclear. The CDR3 DNA follows: TGTGCCAGCAGTGAATCGTCCTACGAGCAGTACTTC. As protein: CASSESSYEQYF.